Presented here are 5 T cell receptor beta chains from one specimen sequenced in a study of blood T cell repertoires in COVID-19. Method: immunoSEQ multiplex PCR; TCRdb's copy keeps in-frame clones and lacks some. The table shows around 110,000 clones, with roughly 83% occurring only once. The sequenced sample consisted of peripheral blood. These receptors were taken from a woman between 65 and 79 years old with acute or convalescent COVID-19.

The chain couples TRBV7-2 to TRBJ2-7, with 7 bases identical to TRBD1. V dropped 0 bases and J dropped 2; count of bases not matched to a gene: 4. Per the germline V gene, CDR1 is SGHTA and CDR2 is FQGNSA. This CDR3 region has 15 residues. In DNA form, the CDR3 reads TGTGCCAGCAGCTTAGCCATAGGGACAGCCTACGAGCAGTACTTC. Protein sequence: CASSLAIGTAYEQYF.

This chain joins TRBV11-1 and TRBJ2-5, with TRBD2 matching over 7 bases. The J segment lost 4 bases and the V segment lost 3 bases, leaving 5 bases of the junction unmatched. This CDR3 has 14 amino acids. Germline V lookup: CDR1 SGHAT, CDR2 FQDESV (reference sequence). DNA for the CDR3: TGTGCCAGCAGCTTGGGGGGGGTAAGAGAGACCCAGTACTTC. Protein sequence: CASSLGGVRETQYF. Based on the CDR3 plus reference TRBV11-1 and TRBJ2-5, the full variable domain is EAEVAQSPRYKITEKSQAVAFWCDPISGHATLYWYRQILGQGPELLVQFQDESVVDDSQLPKDRFSAERLKGVDSTLKIQPAELGDSAMYLCASSLGGVRETQYFGPGTRLLVL.

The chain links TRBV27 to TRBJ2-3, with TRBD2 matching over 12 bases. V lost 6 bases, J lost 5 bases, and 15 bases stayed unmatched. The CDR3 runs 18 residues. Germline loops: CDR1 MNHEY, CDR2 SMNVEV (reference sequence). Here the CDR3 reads CASSPGRGLAGSLDTQYF. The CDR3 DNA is TGTGCCAGCAGCCCAGGGAGAGGACTAGCGGGAAGTCTAGATACGCAGTATTTT.

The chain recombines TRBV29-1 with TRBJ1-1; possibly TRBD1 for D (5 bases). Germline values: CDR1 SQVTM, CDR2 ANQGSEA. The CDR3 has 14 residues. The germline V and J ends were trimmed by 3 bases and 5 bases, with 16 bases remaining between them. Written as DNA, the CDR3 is TGCAGCGTTGAGTCCGCAGGCGGGGGGACTGAAGCTTTCTTT. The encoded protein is CSVESAGGGTEAFF.

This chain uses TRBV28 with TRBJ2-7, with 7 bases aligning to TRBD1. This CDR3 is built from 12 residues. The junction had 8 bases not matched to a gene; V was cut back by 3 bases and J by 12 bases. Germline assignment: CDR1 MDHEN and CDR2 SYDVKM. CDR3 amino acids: CASSFPDRMMYF. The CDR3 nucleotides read TGTGCCAGCAGTTTCCCGGACAGGATGATGTACTTC. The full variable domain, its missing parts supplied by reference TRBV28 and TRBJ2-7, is DVKVTQSSRYLVKRTGEKVFLECVQDMDHENMFWYRQDPGLGLRLIYFSYDVKMKEKGDIPEGYSVSREKKERFSLILESASTNQTSMYLCASSFPDRMMYFGPGTRLTVT.